Sequencing of this T cell receptor beta chain was carried out in a study of shared clonotypes between healthy human individuals. Whole-study results and caveats: It was observed that 5% to 6.5% of naive CD4 clonotypes were shared across several donors.

This clone has just a few counts. The antigen is undetermined. CD45RO-negative, CCR7-selected cells formed the naive CD8 fraction, which excluded terminally differentiated effector memory CD45RA+ cells. Generated by immunoSEQ multiplex PCR, the TCRdb table keeps only in-frame clones and is missing some. The sample gives some 2 million clones, approximately 94% of which show up once; less than 1.5% is in the top ten. The CDR3 runs to 12 residues. Trimming cost V 8 bases and J 6 bases, with 16 bases left between them. The germline V gene encodes CDR1 GTSNPN and CDR2 SVGIG (reference sequence). V and J are TRBV30 and TRBJ1-1, with D unclear. Sequenced material: naive CD8+ T cells sorted from blood. This TCR was sampled from a young man in good health. CDR3 sequence reads: CAGNTYSAEAFF. For the CDR3, the DNA is TGTGCCGGAAACACATATTCGGCTGAAGCTTTCTTT.